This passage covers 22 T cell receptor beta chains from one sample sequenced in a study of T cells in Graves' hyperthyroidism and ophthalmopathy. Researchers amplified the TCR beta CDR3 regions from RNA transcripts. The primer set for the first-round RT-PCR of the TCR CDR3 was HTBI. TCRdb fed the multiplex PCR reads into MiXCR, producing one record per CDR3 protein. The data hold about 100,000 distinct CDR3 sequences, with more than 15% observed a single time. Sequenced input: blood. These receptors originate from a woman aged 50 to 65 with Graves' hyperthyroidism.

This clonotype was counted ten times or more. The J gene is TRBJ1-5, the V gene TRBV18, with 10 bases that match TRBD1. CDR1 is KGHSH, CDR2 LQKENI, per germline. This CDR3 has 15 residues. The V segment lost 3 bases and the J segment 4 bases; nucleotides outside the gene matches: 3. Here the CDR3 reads CASSPGQGRNQPQHF. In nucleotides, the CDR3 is TGTGCCAGCTCACCGGGACAGGGGAGGAATCAGCCCCAGCATTTT.

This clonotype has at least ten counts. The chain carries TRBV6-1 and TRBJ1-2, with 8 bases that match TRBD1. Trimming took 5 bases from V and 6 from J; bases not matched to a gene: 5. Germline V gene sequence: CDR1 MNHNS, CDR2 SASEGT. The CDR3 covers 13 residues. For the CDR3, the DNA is TGTGCCAGCAGTATGACAGGGGTAGATGGCTACACCTTC. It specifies CASSMTGVDGYTF.

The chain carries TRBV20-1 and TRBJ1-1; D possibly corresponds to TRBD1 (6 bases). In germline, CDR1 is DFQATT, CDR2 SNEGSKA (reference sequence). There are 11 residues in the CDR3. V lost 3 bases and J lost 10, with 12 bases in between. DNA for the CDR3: TGCAGTGCTAGGCACAGGGTTTCAGCTTTCTTT. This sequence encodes CSARHRVSAFF.

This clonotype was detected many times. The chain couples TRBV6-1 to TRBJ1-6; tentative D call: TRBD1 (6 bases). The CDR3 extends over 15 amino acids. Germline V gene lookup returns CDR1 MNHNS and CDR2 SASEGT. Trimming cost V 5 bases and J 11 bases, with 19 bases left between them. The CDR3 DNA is TGTGCCAGCAGTTCCTCAGGGGTGGGATTGCCACCCCTCCACTTT. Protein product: CASSSSGVGLPPLHF.

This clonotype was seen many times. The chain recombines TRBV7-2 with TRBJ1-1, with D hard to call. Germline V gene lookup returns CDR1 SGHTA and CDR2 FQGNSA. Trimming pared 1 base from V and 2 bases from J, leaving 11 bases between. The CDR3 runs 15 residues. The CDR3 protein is CASSLVQLGNTEAFF. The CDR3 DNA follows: TGTGCCAGCAGCTTAGTTCAATTGGGTAACACTGAAGCTTTCTTT. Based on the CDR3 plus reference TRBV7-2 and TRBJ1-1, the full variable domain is GAGVSQSPSNKVTEKGKDVELRCDPISGHTALYWYRQSLGQGLEFLIYFQGNSAPDKSGLPSDRFSAERTGGSVSTLTIQRTQQEDSAVYLCASSLVQLGNTEAFFGQGTRLTVV.

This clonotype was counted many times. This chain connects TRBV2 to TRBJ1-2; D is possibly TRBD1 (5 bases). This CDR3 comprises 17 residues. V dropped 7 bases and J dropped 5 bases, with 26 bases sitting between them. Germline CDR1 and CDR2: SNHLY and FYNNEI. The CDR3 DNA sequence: TGTGCCAGCAATCCGAACCGTGGGACCGACGCGAGGTATGGCTACACCTTC. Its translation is CASNPNRGTDARYGYTF.

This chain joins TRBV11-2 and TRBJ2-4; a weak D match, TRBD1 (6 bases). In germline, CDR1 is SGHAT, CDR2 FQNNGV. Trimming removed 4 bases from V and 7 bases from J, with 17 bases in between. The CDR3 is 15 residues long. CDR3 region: CASSSGQIVMNIQYF. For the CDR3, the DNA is TGTGCCAGCAGCTCTGGACAGATTGTGATGAACATTCAGTACTTC.

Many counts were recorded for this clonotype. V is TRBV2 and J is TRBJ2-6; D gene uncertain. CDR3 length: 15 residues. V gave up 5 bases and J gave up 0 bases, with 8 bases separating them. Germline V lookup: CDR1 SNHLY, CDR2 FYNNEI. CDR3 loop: CASSRAASGANVLTF. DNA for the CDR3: TGTGCCAGCAGTCGGGCCGCCTCTGGGGCCAACGTCCTGACTTTC.

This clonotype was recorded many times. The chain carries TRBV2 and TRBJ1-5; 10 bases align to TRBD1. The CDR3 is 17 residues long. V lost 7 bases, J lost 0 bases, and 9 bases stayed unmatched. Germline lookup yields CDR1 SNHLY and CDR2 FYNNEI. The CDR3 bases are TGTGCCAGCACCCGACAGGGGGCGGGTTATAGCAATCAGCCCCAGCATTTT. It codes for CASTRQGAGYSNQPQHF. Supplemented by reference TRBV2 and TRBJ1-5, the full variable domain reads EPEVTQTPSHQVTQMGQEVILRCVPISNHLYFYWYRQILGQKVEFLVSFYNNEISEKSEIFDDQFSVERPDGSNFTLKIRSTKLEDSAMYFCASTRQGAGYSNQPQHFGDGTRLSIL.

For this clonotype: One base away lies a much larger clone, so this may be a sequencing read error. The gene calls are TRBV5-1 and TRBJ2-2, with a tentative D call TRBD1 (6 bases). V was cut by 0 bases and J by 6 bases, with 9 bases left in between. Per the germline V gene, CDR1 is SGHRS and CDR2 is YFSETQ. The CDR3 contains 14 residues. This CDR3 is CASSLDRVAGELFF. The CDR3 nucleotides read TGCGCCAGCAGCTTGGACAGGGTGGCCGGGGAGCTGTTTTTT.

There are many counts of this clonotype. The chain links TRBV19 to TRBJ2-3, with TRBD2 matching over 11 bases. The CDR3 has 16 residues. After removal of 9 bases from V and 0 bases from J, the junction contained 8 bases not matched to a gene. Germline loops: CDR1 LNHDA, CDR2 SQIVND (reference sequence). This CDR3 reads CASSFIAGGSTDTQYF. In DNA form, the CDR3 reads TGTGCCAGCAGCTTTATAGCGGGAGGGAGCACAGATACGCAGTATTTT.

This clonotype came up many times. CDR3 in DNA: TGTGCCAGCAGCGGCGGTAGCGGGACACAAGAGACCCAGTACTTC. Translation: CASSGGSGTQETQYF. The chain carries TRBV7-9 and TRBJ2-5; TRBD2 matches at 8 bases. The V segment lost 5 bases and the J segment 2 bases; nucleotides outside the gene matches: 7. The CDR3 totals 15 residues. Germline values: CDR1 SEHNR, CDR2 FQNEAQ (reference sequence).

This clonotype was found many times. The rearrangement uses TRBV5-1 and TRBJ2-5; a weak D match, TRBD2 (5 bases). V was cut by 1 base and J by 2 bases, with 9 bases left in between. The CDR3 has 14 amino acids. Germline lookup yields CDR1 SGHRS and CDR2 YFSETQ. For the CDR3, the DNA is TGCGCCAGCAGCTTGCAAGCGGTACAAGAGACCCAGTACTTC. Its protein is CASSLQAVQETQYF.

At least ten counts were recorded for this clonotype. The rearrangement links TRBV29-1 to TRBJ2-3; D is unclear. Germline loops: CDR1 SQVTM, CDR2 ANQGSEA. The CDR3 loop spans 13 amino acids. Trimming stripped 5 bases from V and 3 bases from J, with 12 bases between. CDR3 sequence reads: CSVHEPSTDTQYF. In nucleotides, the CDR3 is TGCAGCGTTCATGAGCCGAGTACAGATACGCAGTATTTT.

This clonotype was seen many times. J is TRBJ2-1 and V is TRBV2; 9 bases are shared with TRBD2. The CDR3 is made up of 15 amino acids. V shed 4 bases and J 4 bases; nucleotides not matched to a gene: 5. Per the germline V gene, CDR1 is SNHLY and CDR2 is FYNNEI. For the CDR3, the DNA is TGTGCCAGCAGTGTGCTGACTAGCGGATACAATGAGCAGTTCTTC. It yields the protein CASSVLTSGYNEQFF.

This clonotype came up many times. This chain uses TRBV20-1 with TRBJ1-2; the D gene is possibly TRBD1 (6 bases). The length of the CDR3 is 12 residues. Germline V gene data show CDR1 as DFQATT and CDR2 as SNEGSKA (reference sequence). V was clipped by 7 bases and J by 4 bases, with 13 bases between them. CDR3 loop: CSVRGGFYGYTF. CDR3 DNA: TGCAGTGTGAGGGGGGGTTTCTATGGCTACACCTTC.

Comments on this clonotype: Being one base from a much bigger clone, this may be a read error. DNA for the CDR3: TGTCCCAGCAGCCCCGGGAGGCAGTCAAGCACAGATACGCAGTATTTT. Its translation is CPSSPGRQSSTDTQYF. The J gene is TRBJ2-3, the V gene TRBV28, with 7 bases that match TRBD2. Germline V gene sequence: CDR1 MDHEN, CDR2 SYDVKM. The length of the CDR3 is 16 residues.

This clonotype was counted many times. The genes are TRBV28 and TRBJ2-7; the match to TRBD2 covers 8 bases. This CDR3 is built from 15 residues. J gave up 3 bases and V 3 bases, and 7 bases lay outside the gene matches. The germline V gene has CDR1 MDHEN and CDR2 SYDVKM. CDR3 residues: CASSLGTRGDYEQYF. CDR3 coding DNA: TGTGCCAGCAGTTTGGGGACTAGGGGGGACTACGAGCAGTACTTC. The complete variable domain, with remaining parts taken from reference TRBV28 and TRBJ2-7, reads DVKVTQSSRYLVKRTGEKVFLECVQDMDHENMFWYRQDPGLGLRLIYFSYDVKMKEKGDIPEGYSVSREKKERFSLILESASTNQTSMYLCASSLGTRGDYEQYFGPGTRLTVT.

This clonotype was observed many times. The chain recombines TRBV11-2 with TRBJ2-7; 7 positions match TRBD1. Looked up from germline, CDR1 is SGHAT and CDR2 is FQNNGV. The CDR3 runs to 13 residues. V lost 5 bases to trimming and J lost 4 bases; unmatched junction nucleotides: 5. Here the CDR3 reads CASSPDREYEQYV. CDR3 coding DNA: TGTGCCAGCAGCCCAGACAGGGAATACGAGCAGTACGTC.

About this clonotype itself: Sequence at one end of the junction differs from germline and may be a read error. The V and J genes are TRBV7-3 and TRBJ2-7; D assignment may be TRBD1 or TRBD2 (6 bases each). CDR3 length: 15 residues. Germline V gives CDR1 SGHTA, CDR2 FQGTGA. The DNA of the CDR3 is TGTGCCAGCAGCTTAGGTCACGGGGGCGATTACGAGCAGCACTTC. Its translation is CASSLGHGGDYEQHF.

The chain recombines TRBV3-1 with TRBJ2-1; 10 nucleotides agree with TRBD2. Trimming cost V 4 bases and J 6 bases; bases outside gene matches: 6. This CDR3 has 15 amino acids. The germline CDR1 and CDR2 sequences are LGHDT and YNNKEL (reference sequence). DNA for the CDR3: TGTGCCAGCAGCCGATTCGGACTAGCGGTCAATGAGCAGTTCTTC. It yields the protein CASSRFGLAVNEQFF.

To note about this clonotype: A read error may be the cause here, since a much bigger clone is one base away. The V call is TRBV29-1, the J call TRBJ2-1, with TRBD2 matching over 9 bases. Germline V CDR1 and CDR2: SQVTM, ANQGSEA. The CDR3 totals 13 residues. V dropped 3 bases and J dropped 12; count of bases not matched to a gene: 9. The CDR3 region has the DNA TGCAGCGTTGATGGGACTAGCCCTGTTGGGCAGTTCTTC. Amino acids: CSVDGTSPVGQFF.